The clone carrying this T cell receptor (beta chain) was counted at least ten times. The antigen is unknown. This record belongs to a study of T-cell memory formation after mild COVID-19. Notes on the study in general: Several responding clones turned up in pre-infection memory, indicating that cross-reactive memory may have taken part.

Germline CDR1 is SGHRS and CDR2 is YFSETQ. Trimming took 3 bases from V and 2 from J, leaving 10 bases between them. The CDR3 is 14 amino acids. TCRdb reprocessed the 5' RACE reads via MiXCR and lists one record per CDR3 protein. The profile shows 200,000 or so distinct CDR3 sequences, around 9.5% of them singletons. This chain links TRBV5-1 with TRBJ2-3; D tentatively reads TRBD1 or TRBD2 (5 bases each). The sequenced material came from PBMCs or a T cell subset sorted from them (not recorded which). This clonotype originated in a man between 18 and 35 years old who had mild COVID-19 (a few samples of this study predate the infection). Cell type and time point are not known. CDR3 region: CASSSGRHTDTQYF. In DNA, the CDR3 is TGCGCCAGCAGCTCGGGACGACACACAGATACGCAGTATTTT.